Listed below are T cell receptor beta chains from one sample, sequenced in a study of T cell responses to AZD1222 COVID-19 vaccine. Sequencing used immunoSEQ multiplex PCR; TCRdb keeps in-frame clones, though not all of them. The sample records over 150,000 clones, about nine tenths being singletons. The specimen was peripheral blood, collected on day 0 of AZD1222 vaccination. The source is an adult in good health. Both conserved end residues are part of each CDR3. Fields, in order: CDR3 protein, CDR3 DNA, clone size, V gene, J gene, D gene. The D gene is left open where the match is weak. Size is omitted from some rows. Given values are once, few, many or a class for expanded clones.

cdr3_aa: CASSSGLAGGPGELFF; cdr3_nt: TGTGCCAGCAGTTCGGGACTAGCGGGAGGACCCGGGGAGCTGTTTTTT; clone_size: .; v_call: TRBV6-5; j_call: TRBJ2-2; d_call: TRBD2
cdr3_aa: CASSHVGGGNTEAFF; cdr3_nt: TGTGCCAGTAGTCATGTGGGAGGGGGGAACACTGAAGCTTTCTTT; clone_size: few; v_call: TRBV19; j_call: TRBJ1-1; d_call: .
cdr3_aa: CASSPGQGASKYGYTF; cdr3_nt: TGTGCCAGCAGTCCGGGACAGGGGGCCTCGAAGTATGGCTACACCTTC; clone_size: .; v_call: TRBV7-8; j_call: TRBJ1-2; d_call: TRBD1
cdr3_aa: CASSMWGIEAFF; cdr3_nt: TGTGCCAGCTCCATGTGGGGGATTGAAGCTTTCTTT; clone_size: .; v_call: TRBV19; j_call: TRBJ1-1; d_call: .
cdr3_aa: CASSSSTGSYEQYF; cdr3_nt: TGTGCCAGCAGTTCATCGACAGGGTCCTACGAGCAGTACTTC; clone_size: .; v_call: TRBV27; j_call: TRBJ2-7; d_call: TRBD1
cdr3_aa: CASSERQGAVTEAFF; cdr3_nt: TGTGCCAGCAGTGAGCGACAGGGGGCGGTCACTGAAGCTTTCTTT; clone_size: .; v_call: TRBV6-1; j_call: TRBJ1-1; d_call: TRBD1
cdr3_aa: CASSRDWNTGELFF; cdr3_nt: TGTGCCAGCAGCAGGGACTGGAACACCGGGGAGCTGTTTTTT; clone_size: .; v_call: TRBV7-2; j_call: TRBJ2-2; d_call: .
cdr3_aa: CAYRGANYGYTF; cdr3_nt: TGTGCCTACAGGGGGGCTAACTATGGCTACACCTTC; clone_size: .; v_call: TRBV10-3; j_call: TRBJ1-2; d_call: TRBD1
cdr3_aa: CASSLGTSGGQETQYF; cdr3_nt: TGTGCCAGCAGTCTCGGGACTAGCGGGGGCCAAGAGACCCAGTACTTC; clone_size: .; v_call: TRBV2; j_call: TRBJ2-5; d_call: TRBD2
cdr3_aa: CASSLAVGSQETQYF; cdr3_nt: TGCGCCAGCAGCTTGGCCGTAGGGTCCCAAGAGACCCAGTACTTC; clone_size: .; v_call: TRBV5-1; j_call: TRBJ2-5; d_call: .
cdr3_aa: CASSYGGGGISYEQYF; cdr3_nt: TGTGCCAGCAGTTACGGTGGTGGAGGGATCTCCTACGAGCAGTACTTC; clone_size: .; v_call: TRBV6-5; j_call: TRBJ2-7; d_call: .
cdr3_aa: CASSPAGTYNEQFF; cdr3_nt: TGTGCCAGCTCCCCAGCGGGTACCTACAATGAGCAGTTCTTC; clone_size: .; v_call: TRBV18; j_call: TRBJ2-1; d_call: .
cdr3_aa: CASSLGNTGELFF; cdr3_nt: TGTGCCAGCAGCCTAGGGAACACCGGGGAGCTGTTTTTT; clone_size: .; v_call: TRBV6-5; j_call: TRBJ2-2; d_call: .
cdr3_aa: CASSPRTDGNTIYF; cdr3_nt: TGTGCCAGCTCACCGAGGACAGACGGAAACACCATATATTTT; clone_size: once; v_call: TRBV18; j_call: TRBJ1-3; d_call: .
cdr3_aa: CASSPGTSGRGEQYF; cdr3_nt: TGTGCCAGCAGCCCGGGGACTAGCGGGAGGGGGGAGCAGTACTTC; clone_size: .; v_call: TRBV11-2; j_call: TRBJ2-7; d_call: TRBD2
cdr3_aa: CASSIAPGKPYGYTF; cdr3_nt: TGTGCCAGTAGTATAGCGCCAGGGAAACCTTATGGCTACACCTTC; clone_size: .; v_call: TRBV19; j_call: TRBJ1-2; d_call: .
cdr3_aa: CASSPQGIDYEQYF; cdr3_nt: TGTGCCAGCTCACCACAAGGGATAGACTACGAGCAGTACTTC; clone_size: .; v_call: TRBV18; j_call: TRBJ2-7; d_call: .
cdr3_aa: CASTNLQVGGYTF; cdr3_nt: TGTGCCAGCACCAACTTACAGGTTGGTGGCTACACCTTC; clone_size: .; v_call: TRBV12-3/TRBV12-4; j_call: TRBJ1-2; d_call: .
cdr3_aa: CATSEVPGLAGDEQYF; cdr3_nt: TGTGCCACCTCTGAGGTGCCGGGACTAGCGGGAGACGAGCAGTACTTC; clone_size: .; v_call: TRBV2; j_call: TRBJ2-7; d_call: TRBD2
cdr3_aa: CASSYSSDQETQYF; cdr3_nt: TGTGCCAGCAGTTACTCGTCAGACCAAGAGACCCAGTACTTC; clone_size: .; v_call: TRBV6-6; j_call: TRBJ2-5; d_call: .
cdr3_aa: CASSLGVGQGGSNYGYTF; cdr3_nt: TGCGCCAGCAGCTTGGGAGTGGGGCAGGGCGGATCAAACTATGGCTACACCTTC; clone_size: .; v_call: TRBV5-1; j_call: TRBJ1-2; d_call: .
cdr3_aa: CATSDLTRQYF; cdr3_nt: TGTGCCACCAGTGATTTGACAAGGCAGTACTTC; clone_size: .; v_call: TRBV24-1; j_call: TRBJ2-7; d_call: .
cdr3_aa: CASRQDRGLSEAFF; cdr3_nt: TGCGCCAGCAGGCAGGACAGGGGATTGTCTGAAGCTTTCTTT; clone_size: .; v_call: TRBV10-2; j_call: TRBJ1-1; d_call: TRBD1
cdr3_aa: CASSTRTGRGTYNSPLHF; cdr3_nt: TGTGCCAGCAGTACTCGGACGGGGAGGGGCACCTATAATTCACCCCTCCACTTT; clone_size: few; v_call: TRBV28; j_call: TRBJ1-6; d_call: .
cdr3_aa: CASSLSMGYNEKLFF; cdr3_nt: TGTGCCAGCAGCTTAAGTATGGGTTATAATGAAAAACTGTTTTTT; clone_size: .; v_call: TRBV11-2; j_call: TRBJ1-4; d_call: .
cdr3_aa: CASSLGGNVRTGELFF; cdr3_nt: TGCGCCAGCAGCTTGGGGGGGAATGTTCGGACCGGGGAGCTGTTTTTT; clone_size: .; v_call: TRBV5-1; j_call: TRBJ2-2; d_call: .
cdr3_aa: CASSLIGSGRGVTEAFF; cdr3_nt: TGTGCCAGCAGTTTAATTGGGTCCGGGAGAGGTGTCACTGAAGCTTTCTTT; clone_size: once; v_call: TRBV27; j_call: TRBJ1-1; d_call: .
cdr3_aa: CASSRRGQGVPNEKLFF; cdr3_nt: TGTGCCAGCAGTCGCCGGGGACAGGGTGTCCCTAATGAAAAACTGTTTTTT; clone_size: .; v_call: TRBV6-6; j_call: TRBJ1-4; d_call: TRBD1
cdr3_aa: CASSPGTTAWVYEQYF; cdr3_nt: TGTGCCAGCAGCCCGGGGACGACAGCGTGGGTCTACGAGCAGTACTTC; clone_size: once; v_call: TRBV7-2; j_call: TRBJ2-7; d_call: .
cdr3_aa: CASSLGPNQPQHF; cdr3_nt: TGTGCCAGCAGCCTGGGCCCCAATCAGCCCCAGCATTTT; clone_size: once; v_call: TRBV7-8; j_call: TRBJ1-5; d_call: .
cdr3_aa: CASSGIPGLPNTGELFF; cdr3_nt: TGTGCCAGCAGTGGGATACCGGGACTTCCGAACACCGGGGAGCTGTTTTTT; clone_size: .; v_call: TRBV28; j_call: TRBJ2-2; d_call: .
cdr3_aa: CASSLDLGANEKLFF; cdr3_nt: TGCGCCAGCAGCTTGGATCTCGGTGCTAATGAAAAACTGTTTTTT; clone_size: once; v_call: TRBV5-1; j_call: TRBJ1-4; d_call: .
cdr3_aa: CASSPRDSDEQYF; cdr3_nt: TGTGCCAGCTCACCCCGGGACTCCGACGAGCAGTACTTC; clone_size: .; v_call: TRBV18; j_call: TRBJ2-7; d_call: .
cdr3_aa: CASSQRHSYRETQYF; cdr3_nt: TGTGCCAGCAGCCAACGCCACTCATATCGGGAGACCCAGTACTTC; clone_size: once; v_call: TRBV14; j_call: TRBJ2-5; d_call: .
cdr3_aa: CASSSRRGESNYGYTF; cdr3_nt: TGTGCCAGCAGTTCCCGACGGGGCGAATCCAACTATGGCTACACCTTC; clone_size: .; v_call: TRBV27; j_call: TRBJ1-2; d_call: .
cdr3_aa: CASSPQVGGVYGYTF; cdr3_nt: TGTGCCAGCAGCCCCCAAGTAGGAGGGGTATATGGCTACACCTTC; clone_size: .; v_call: TRBV5-4; j_call: TRBJ1-2; d_call: .
cdr3_aa: CASTDARANYGYTF; cdr3_nt: TGTGCCAGTACGGATGCGCGGGCTAACTATGGCTACACCTTC; clone_size: .; v_call: TRBV18; j_call: TRBJ1-2; d_call: .
cdr3_aa: CASSPAGLGNTIYF; cdr3_nt: TGCGCCAGCAGTCCGGCAGGGCTTGGAAACACCATATATTTT; clone_size: .; v_call: TRBV5-1; j_call: TRBJ1-3; d_call: .
cdr3_aa: CASSTPGGPSYEQYF; cdr3_nt: TGTGCCAGCAGTACCCCGGGCGGCCCCTCCTACGAGCAGTACTTC; clone_size: .; v_call: TRBV28; j_call: TRBJ2-7; d_call: .
cdr3_aa: CASSLPTSGIGWTQFF; cdr3_nt: TGTGCCAGCAGCTTACCAACTAGCGGGATAGGATGGACGCAGTTCTTC; clone_size: .; v_call: TRBV7-3; j_call: TRBJ2-1; d_call: TRBD2
cdr3_aa: CASSKARPVYSNQPQHF; cdr3_nt: TGTGCCAGCAGCAAAGCGCGGCCGGTTTATAGCAATCAGCCCCAGCATTTT; clone_size: .; v_call: TRBV21-1; j_call: TRBJ1-5; d_call: .